The sequence of this T cell receptor beta chain was determined in a study of shared clonotypes between healthy human individuals. CDR1 and CDR2 (germline): SNHLY, FYNNEI. This CDR3 has 13 amino acids. With 4 bases removed from V and 5 bases from J, the gap between germline ends came to 12 bases. The repertoire was sequenced with immunoSEQ multiplex PCR; TCRdb's copy has only in-frame clones and lacks some. The repertoire consists of some 2,000,000 clones, with 90% to 96% occurring once and the leading ten covering around 0.13%. Sequenced material: naive CD4+ T cells sorted from blood. This sample's subset: CD45RA+ positively selected. This clonotype originated in a man aged 18 to 35 in good health. The V gene is TRBV2, the J gene TRBJ2-7; D is undetermined. DNA for the CDR3: TGTGCCAGCAGTGGGAAGTGGTTTGACGAGCAGTACTTC. Translating it yields CASSGKWFDEQYF.